The 15 T cell receptor beta chains given below trace back to one sample, sequenced in a study of early T cells in non-severe SARS-CoV-2 infection. MiXCR was run by TCRdb on the 5' RACE reads, yielding one entry per CDR3 protein. The sample carries tens of thousands of distinct CDR3 sequences, 8.5% to 10% recorded once. The sequenced sample was whole blood. These receptors all come from an adult who was a healthcare worker with PCR-confirmed SARS-CoV-2 infection or an uninfected control (not recorded which).

This clonotype turned up a few times. CDR3 loop: CSARRAYSYEQYF. In DNA, the CDR3 is TGCAGCGCCCGAAGGGCCTACTCCTACGAGCAGTACTTC. The gene calls are TRBV29-1 and TRBJ2-7; no clear D gene. V gave up 7 bases and J gave up 0 bases, with 13 bases separating them. Germline CDR1 reads SQVTM; CDR2 reads ANQGSEA. The CDR3 is 13 residues long.

This clonotype was counted ten times or more. The J gene is TRBJ1-1, the V gene TRBV20-1; no reliable D call. Germline CDR1 is DFQATT and CDR2 is SNEGSKA (reference sequence). This CDR3 is 13 amino acids long. V lost 0 bases, J lost 1 base, and 6 bases lay in between. The CDR3 loop is CSARDRKNTEAFF. The CDR3 DNA sequence: TGCAGTGCTAGAGACAGAAAGAACACTGAAGCTTTCTTT.

The table lists this clonotype with many counts. The V gene is TRBV7-2, the J gene TRBJ1-3, with 7 bases fitting TRBD1. V lost 8 bases to trimming and J lost 4 bases; unmatched junction nucleotides: 5. The CDR3 sequence is 13 residues long. CDR1 and CDR2 from the germline V gene are SGHTA and FQGNSA. CDR3 in DNA: TGTGCCAGCGGGACAGACAGAGGAAACACCATATATTTT. This translates into CASGTDRGNTIYF.

This clonotype was counted many times. V gene TRBV5-1 combines with J gene TRBJ1-4; TRBD1 aligns across 8 bases. V was pared by 4 bases and J by 6 bases, with 5 bases of the junction left unmatched. CDR1 and CDR2 (germline): SGHRS, YFSETQ. This CDR3 has 14 residues. The CDR3 here is CASSPGQAYEKLFF. The CDR3 DNA follows: TGCGCCAGCAGCCCGGGACAGGCCTATGAAAAACTGTTTTTT. The entire variable domain, with the rest obtained from reference TRBV5-1 and TRBJ1-4, is as follows: KAGVTQTPRYLIKTRGQQVTLSCSPISGHRSVSWYQQTPGQGLQFLFEYFSETQRNKGNFPGRFSGRQFSNSRSEMNVSTLELGDSALYLCASSPGQAYEKLFFGSGTQLSVL.

This clonotype was counted at least ten times. V gene TRBV30 combines with J gene TRBJ1-5; D is unclear. Trimming stripped 1 base from V and 3 bases from J, with 7 bases between. Germline V gene lookup returns CDR1 GTSNPN and CDR2 SVGIG (reference sequence). The CDR3 runs 13 residues. CDR3 nucleotide sequence: TGTGCCTGGAGTGCAGCCACCAATCAGCCCCAGCATTTT. Translation: CAWSAATNQPQHF. The full variable domain, in which reference TRBV30 and TRBJ1-5 provide the parts outside the CDR3, is SQTIHQWPATLVQPVGSPLSLECTVEGTSNPNLYWYRQAAGRGLQLLFYSVGIGQISSEVPQNLSASRPQDRQFILSSKKLLLSDSGFYLCAWSAATNQPQHFGDGTRLSIL.

The genes are TRBV10-2 and TRBJ2-1; 7 nucleotides line up with TRBD2. Germline V CDR1 and CDR2: WSHSY, SAAADI. J gave up 3 bases and V 3 bases, and 2 bases lay outside the gene matches. The length of the CDR3 is 14 residues. This chain's CDR3 is CASSETSDYNEQFF. CDR3 nucleotide sequence: TGCGCCAGCAGTGAAACTAGCGACTACAATGAGCAGTTCTTC.

This clonotype was found many times. The V call is TRBV5-1, the J call TRBJ1-1; 9 nucleotides match TRBD1. Looked up from germline, CDR1 is SGHRS and CDR2 is YFSETQ. CDR3 size: 16 residues. V lost 2 bases to trimming and J lost 0 bases; unmatched junction nucleotides: 5. The CDR3 region has the DNA TGCGCCAGCAGCTTCCGGACAGGGGAGATGAACACTGAAGCTTTCTTT. It yields the protein CASSFRTGEMNTEAFF.

Written as DNA, the CDR3 is TGTGCCAGCAGTTCCGCCTTGGGGAATGAGCAGTTCTTC. Amino acid sequence: CASSSALGNEQFF. This chain joins TRBV6-6 and TRBJ2-1; unclear D gene. The CDR3 contains 13 residues. The V gene lost 4 bases and the J gene lost 7 bases, with 11 bases spanning the gap. The germline CDR1 and CDR2 sequences are MNHNY and SVGAGI (reference sequence).

The V and J genes are TRBV29-1 and TRBJ2-6; D gene uncertain. The germline V and J ends were trimmed by 4 bases and 3 bases, with 7 bases remaining between them. CDR3 length: 13 amino acids. Germline values: CDR1 SQVTM, CDR2 ANQGSEA. CDR3 DNA: TGCAGCGTTGGGACGGATGGGGCCAACGTCCTGACTTTC. Its translation: CSVGTDGANVLTF.

This clonotype was detected many times. This chain joins TRBV7-9 and TRBJ2-7; D remains unclear. CDR3 size: 12 residues. Deletions cut 4 bases from V and 6 bases from J, with 10 bases between. Per the germline V gene, CDR1 is SEHNR and CDR2 is FQNEAQ (reference sequence). Written as DNA, the CDR3 is TGTGCCAGCAGCTCATTAGGTTCCGAGCAGTACTTC. It specifies CASSSLGSEQYF.

This clonotype appeared a few times. The chain is built from TRBV9 and TRBJ1-6; D not certain. This CDR3 spans 13 amino acids. The germline CDR1 and CDR2 sequences are SGDLS and YYNGEE. Trimming stripped 0 bases from V and 8 bases from J, with 6 bases between. CDR3 in amino acids: CASSVVQDSPLHF. The CDR3 DNA follows: TGTGCCAGCAGCGTAGTCCAGGATTCACCCCTCCACTTT.

This clonotype was observed once. V usage is TRBV4-2 and J usage is TRBJ2-1; maybe TRBD2 (5 bases). Germline assignment: CDR1 LGHNA and CDR2 YNFKEQ. Trimming took 4 bases from V and 5 from J, leaving 9 bases between them. The CDR3 contains 13 residues. The CDR3 region has the DNA TGTGCCAGCAGCCGGGAGACCGACAATGAGCAGTTCTTC. This codes for CASSRETDNEQFF.

The rearrangement links TRBV6-1 to TRBJ2-1; 9 bases agree with TRBD2. The CDR3 runs 15 residues. The V segment lost 7 bases and the J segment 8 bases; nucleotides outside the gene matches: 12. The germline gives CDR1 MNHNS, CDR2 SASEGT. CDR3 residues: CASTVRGGRVYEQFF. The DNA of the CDR3 is TGTGCCAGCACGGTCCGGGGCGGGAGGGTCTATGAGCAGTTCTTC.

Ten or more counts support this clonotype. The chain joins TRBV20-1 to TRBJ2-5; D unresolved. The CDR3 is 14 amino acids. The ends were cut back, 8 bases at V and 0 bases at J, with 16 bases in the middle. CDR1 and CDR2 from the germline V gene are DFQATT and SNEGSKA (reference sequence). CDR3 residues: CSQVSPTDQETQYF. For the CDR3, the DNA is TGCAGTCAAGTTTCCCCAACCGACCAAGAGACCCAGTACTTC.

This clonotype was seen only a few times. The chain joins TRBV2 to TRBJ2-1, with a tentative D call TRBD1 (5 bases). The CDR3 is 17 residues long. Germline CDR1 and CDR2: SNHLY and FYNNEI. Trimming shortened V by 1 base and J by 2 bases, and 15 bases separated the two germline ends. The CDR3 loop is CASSEEVDRNTYNEQFF. CDR3 DNA: TGTGCCAGCAGTGAAGAGGTAGACAGAAATACCTACAATGAGCAGTTCTTC.